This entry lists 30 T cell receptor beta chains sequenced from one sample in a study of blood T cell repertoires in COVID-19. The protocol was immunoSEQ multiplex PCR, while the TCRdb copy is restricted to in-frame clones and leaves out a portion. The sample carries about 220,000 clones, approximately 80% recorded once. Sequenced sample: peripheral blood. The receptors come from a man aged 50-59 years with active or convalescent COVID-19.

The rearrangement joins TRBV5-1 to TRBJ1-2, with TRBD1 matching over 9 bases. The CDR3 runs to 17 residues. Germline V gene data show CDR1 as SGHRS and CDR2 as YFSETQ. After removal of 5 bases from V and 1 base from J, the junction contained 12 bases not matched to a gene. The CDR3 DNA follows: TGCGCCAGCAGTTCCGGGACAGGGCGCCCCAGTAACTATGGCTACACCTTC. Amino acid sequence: CASSSGTGRPSNYGYTF.

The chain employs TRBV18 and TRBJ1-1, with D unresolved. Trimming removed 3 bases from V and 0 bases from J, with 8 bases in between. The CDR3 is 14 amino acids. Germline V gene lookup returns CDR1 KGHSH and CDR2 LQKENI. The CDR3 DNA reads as TGTGCCAGCTCACCGCCGTCTATGAACACTGAAGCTTTCTTT. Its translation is CASSPPSMNTEAFF.

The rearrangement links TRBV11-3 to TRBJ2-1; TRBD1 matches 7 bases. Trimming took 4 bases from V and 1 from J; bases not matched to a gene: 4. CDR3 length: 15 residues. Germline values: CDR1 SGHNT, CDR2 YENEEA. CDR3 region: CASSSGTASYNEQFF. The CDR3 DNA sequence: TGTGCCAGCAGCTCCGGGACAGCATCCTACAATGAGCAGTTCTTC.

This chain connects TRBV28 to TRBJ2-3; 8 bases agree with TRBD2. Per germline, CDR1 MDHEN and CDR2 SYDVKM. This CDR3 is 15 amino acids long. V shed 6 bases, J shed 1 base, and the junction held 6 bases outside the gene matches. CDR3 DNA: TGTGCCAGCAGCCTTAGCGGGGTAGGCACAGATACGCAGTATTTT. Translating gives CASSLSGVGTDTQYF. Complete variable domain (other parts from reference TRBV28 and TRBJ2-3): DVKVTQSSRYLVKRTGEKVFLECVQDMDHENMFWYRQDPGLGLRLIYFSYDVKMKEKGDIPEGYSVSREKKERFSLILESASTNQTSMYLCASSLSGVGTDTQYFGPGTRLTVL.

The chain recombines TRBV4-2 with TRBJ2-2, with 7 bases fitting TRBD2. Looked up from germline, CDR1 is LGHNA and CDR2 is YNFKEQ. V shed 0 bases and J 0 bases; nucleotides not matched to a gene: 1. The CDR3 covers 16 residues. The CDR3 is CASSQEGGTNTGELFF. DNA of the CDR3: TGTGCCAGCAGCCAAGAGGGGGGGACGAACACCGGGGAGCTGTTTTTT.

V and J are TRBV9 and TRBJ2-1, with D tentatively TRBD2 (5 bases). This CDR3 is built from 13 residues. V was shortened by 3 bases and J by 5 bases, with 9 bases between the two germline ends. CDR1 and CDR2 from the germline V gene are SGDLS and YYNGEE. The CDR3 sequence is CASSEEAHNEQFF. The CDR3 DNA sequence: TGTGCCAGCAGCGAGGAGGCTCACAATGAGCAGTTCTTC.

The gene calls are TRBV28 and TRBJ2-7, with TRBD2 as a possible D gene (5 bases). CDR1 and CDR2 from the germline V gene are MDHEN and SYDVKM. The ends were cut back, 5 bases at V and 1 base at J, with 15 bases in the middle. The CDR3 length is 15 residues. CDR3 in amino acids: CASSQDGRVSYEQYF. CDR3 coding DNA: TGTGCCAGCAGTCAGGATGGGCGGGTGTCCTACGAGCAGTACTTC.

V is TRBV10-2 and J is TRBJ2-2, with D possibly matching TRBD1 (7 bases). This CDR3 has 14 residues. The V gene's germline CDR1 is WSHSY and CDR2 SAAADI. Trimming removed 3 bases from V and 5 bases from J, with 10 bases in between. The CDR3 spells CASSDRGVTGELFF. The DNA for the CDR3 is TGCGCCAGCAGTGACAGGGGGGTGACCGGGGAGCTGTTTTTT.

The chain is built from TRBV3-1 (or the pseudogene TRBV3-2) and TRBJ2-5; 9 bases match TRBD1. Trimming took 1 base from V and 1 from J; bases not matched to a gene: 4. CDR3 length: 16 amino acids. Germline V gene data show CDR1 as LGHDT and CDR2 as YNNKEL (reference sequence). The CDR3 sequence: CASSQVTGGGQETQYF. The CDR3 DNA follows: TGTGCCAGCAGCCAAGTCACAGGGGGCGGCCAAGAGACCCAGTACTTC.

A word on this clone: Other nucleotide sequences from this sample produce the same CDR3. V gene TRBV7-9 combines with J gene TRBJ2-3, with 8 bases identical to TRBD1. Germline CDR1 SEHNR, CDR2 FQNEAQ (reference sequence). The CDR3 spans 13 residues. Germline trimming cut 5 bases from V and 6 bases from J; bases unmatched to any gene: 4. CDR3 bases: TGTGCCAGCAGCCCCAGGGGGCCGGATACGCAGTATTTT. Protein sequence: CASSPRGPDTQYF.

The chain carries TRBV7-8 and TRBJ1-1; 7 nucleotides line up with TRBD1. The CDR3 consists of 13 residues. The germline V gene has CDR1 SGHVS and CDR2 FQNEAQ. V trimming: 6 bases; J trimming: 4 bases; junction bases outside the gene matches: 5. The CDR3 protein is CASSWAGGTEAFF. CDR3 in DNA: TGTGCCAGCAGTTGGGCAGGGGGCACTGAAGCTTTCTTT.

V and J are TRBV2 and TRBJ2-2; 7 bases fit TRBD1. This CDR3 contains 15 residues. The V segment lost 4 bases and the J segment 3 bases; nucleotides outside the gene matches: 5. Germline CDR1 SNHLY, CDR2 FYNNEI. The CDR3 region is CASSAGTAYTGELFF. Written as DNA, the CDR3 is TGTGCCAGCAGTGCCGGGACAGCGTACACCGGGGAGCTGTTTTTT.

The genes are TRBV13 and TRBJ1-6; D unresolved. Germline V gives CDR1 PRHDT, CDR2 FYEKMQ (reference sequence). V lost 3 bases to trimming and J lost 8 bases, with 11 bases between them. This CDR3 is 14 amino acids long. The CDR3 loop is CASSFSGTYSPLHF. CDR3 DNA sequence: TGTGCCAGCAGCTTCTCGGGTACTTATTCACCCCTCCACTTT.

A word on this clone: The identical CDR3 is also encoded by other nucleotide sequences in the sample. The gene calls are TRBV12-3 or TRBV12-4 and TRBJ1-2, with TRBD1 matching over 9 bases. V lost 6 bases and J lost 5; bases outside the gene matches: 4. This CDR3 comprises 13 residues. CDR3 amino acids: CASSRGQGYGYTF. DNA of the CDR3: TGTGCCAGCAGCCGGGGACAGGGATATGGCTACACCTTC.

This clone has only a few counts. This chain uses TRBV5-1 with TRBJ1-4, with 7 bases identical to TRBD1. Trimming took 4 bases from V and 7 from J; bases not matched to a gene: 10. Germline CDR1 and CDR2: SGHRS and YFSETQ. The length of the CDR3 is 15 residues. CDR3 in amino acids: CASSDPNRGGEKLFF. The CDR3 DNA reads TGCGCCAGCAGCGACCCAAACAGGGGCGGTGAAAAACTGTTTTTT.

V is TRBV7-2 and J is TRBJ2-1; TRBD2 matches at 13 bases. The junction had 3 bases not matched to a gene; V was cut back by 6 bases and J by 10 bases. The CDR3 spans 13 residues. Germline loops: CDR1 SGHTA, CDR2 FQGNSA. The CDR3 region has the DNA TGTGCCAGCAGTGGGACTAGCGGGACAGAGCAGTTCTTC. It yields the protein CASSGTSGTEQFF.

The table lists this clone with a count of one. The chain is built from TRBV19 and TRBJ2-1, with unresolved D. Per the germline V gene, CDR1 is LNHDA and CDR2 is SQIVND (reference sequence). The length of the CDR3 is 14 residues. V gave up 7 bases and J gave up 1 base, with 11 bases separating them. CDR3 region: CASNAGLSYNEQFF. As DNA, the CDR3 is TGTGCCAGTAACGCCGGTCTATCCTACAATGAGCAGTTCTTC.

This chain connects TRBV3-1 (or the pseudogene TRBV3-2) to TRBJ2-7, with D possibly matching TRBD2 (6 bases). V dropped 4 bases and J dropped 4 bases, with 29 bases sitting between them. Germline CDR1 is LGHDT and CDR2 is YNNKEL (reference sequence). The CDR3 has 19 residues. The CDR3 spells CASSPRRQARASASYEQYF. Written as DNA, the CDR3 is TGTGCCAGCAGCCCGCGTAGACAAGCCAGGGCTAGCGCTAGTTACGAGCAGTACTTC.

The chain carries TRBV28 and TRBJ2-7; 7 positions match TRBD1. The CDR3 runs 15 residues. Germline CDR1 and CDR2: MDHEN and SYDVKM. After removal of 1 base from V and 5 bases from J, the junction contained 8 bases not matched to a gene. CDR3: CASSLLAGGKNEQYF. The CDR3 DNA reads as TGTGCCAGCAGTTTATTGGCAGGGGGTAAGAACGAGCAGTACTTC.

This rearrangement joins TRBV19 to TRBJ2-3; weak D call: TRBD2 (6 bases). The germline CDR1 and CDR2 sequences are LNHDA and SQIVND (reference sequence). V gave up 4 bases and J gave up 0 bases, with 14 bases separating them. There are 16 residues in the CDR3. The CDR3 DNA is TGTGCCAGTAGTACAATAGCGGTGACTAGCACAGATACGCAGTATTTT. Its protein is CASSTIAVTSTDTQYF. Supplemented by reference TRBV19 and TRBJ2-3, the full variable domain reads DGGITQSPKYLFRKEGQNVTLSCEQNLNHDAMYWYRQDPGQGLRLIYYSQIVNDFQKGDIAEGYSVSREKKESFPLTVTSAQKNPTAFYLCASSTIAVTSTDTQYFGPGTRLTVL.

The CDR3 coding sequence is TGTGCCAGCAGTGAAGTTCAGGGAGGCGAGCAGTACGTC. Amino acids: CASSEVQGGEQYV. This chain connects TRBV2 to TRBJ2-7, with D possibly matching TRBD2 (6 bases). The CDR3 totals 13 residues. Trimming cost V 1 base and J 6 bases, with 10 bases left between them. Germline lookup yields CDR1 SNHLY and CDR2 FYNNEI.

In DNA form, the CDR3 reads TGCGCCAGCAGCCATGGGACAGGGGTGAACACTGAAGCTTTCTTT. Translating it yields CASSHGTGVNTEAFF. This chain uses TRBV5-1 with TRBJ1-1, with 10 bases identical to TRBD1. V lost 4 bases, J lost 0 bases, and 3 bases stayed unmatched. Germline CDR1 and CDR2: SGHRS and YFSETQ. CDR3 length: 15 residues.

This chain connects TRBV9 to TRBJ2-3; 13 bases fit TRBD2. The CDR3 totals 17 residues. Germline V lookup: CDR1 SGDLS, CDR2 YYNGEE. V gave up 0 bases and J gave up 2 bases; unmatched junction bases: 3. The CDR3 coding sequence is TGTGCCAGCAGCGTAGGGACTAGCGGGGGCTACACAGATACGCAGTATTTT. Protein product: CASSVGTSGGYTDTQYF.

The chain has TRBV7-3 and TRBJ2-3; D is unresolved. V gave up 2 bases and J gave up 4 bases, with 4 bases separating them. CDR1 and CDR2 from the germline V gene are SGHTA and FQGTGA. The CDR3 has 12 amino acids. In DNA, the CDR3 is TGTGCCAGCAGCTTACGTGCAGATACGCAGTATTTT. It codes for CASSLRADTQYF.

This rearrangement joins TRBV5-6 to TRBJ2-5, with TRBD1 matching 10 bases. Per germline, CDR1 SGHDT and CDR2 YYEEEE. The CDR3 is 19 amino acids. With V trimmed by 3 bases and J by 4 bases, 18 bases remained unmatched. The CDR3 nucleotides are TGTGCCAGCAGCTACCCACGGGTAGGGACAGGGGATGCCCGAGAGACCCAGTACTTC. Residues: CASSYPRVGTGDARETQYF.

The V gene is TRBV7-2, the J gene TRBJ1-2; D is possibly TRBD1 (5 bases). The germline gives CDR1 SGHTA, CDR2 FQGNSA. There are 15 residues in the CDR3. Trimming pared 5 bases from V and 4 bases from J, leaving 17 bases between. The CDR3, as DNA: TGTGCCAGCAGCCAAATGCAGGGTGTTGGCTATGGCTACACCTTC. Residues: CASSQMQGVGYGYTF.

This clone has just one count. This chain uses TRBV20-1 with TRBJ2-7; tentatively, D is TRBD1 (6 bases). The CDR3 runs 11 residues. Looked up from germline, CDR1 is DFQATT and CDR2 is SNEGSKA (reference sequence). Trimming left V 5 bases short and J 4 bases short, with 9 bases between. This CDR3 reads CSARTAYEQYV. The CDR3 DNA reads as TGCAGTGCTCGGACAGCATACGAGCAGTACGTC.

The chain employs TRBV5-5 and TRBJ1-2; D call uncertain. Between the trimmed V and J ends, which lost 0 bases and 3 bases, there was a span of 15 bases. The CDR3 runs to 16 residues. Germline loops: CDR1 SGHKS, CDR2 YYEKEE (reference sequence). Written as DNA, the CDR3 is TGTGCCAGCAGCTTGGCCTCTGTCCCGAGCTACTATGGCTACACCTTC. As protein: CASSLASVPSYYGYTF. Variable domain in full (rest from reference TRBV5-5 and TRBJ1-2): DAGVTQSPTHLIKTRGQQVTLRCSPISGHKSVSWYQQVLGQGPQFIFQYYEKEERGRGNFPDRFSARQFPNYSSELNVNALLLGDSALYLCASSLASVPSYYGYTFGSGTRLTVV.

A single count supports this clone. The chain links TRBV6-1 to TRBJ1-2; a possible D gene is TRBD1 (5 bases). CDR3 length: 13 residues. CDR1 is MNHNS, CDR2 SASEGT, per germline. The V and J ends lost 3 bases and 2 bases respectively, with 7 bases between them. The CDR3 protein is CASSDGHNYGYTF. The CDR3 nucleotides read TGTGCCAGCAGTGATGGACACAACTATGGCTACACCTTC.

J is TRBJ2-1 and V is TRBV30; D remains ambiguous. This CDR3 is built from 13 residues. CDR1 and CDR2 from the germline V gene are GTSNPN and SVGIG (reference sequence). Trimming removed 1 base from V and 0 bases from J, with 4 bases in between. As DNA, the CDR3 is TGTGCCTGGAGTGCTATCTCCTACAATGAGCAGTTCTTC. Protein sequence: CAWSAISYNEQFF.